Presented here are 20 T cell receptor beta chains from one specimen sequenced in a study of blood T cell repertoires in COVID-19. Here immunoSEQ multiplex PCR was the method, and the copy in TCRdb shows in-frame clones only, minus some. The sample gives some 43,000 clones, around 86% of which show up once; around 4.5% is in the top ten. Sequenced material: peripheral blood. Receptors originate from a human donor in a cohort sampled during active COVID-19.

This clone was observed a handful of times. The chain carries TRBV3-1 (or the pseudogene TRBV3-2) and TRBJ2-1; 12 positions match TRBD2. Germline CDR1 LGHDT, CDR2 YNNKEL (reference sequence). J lost 8 bases, V lost 3 bases, and 8 bases had no gene match. The CDR3 length is 16 residues. In DNA, the CDR3 is TGTGCCAGCAGCCACGTTCCGGGACTAGCGGGCCATGAGCAGTTCTTC. Its translation is CASSHVPGLAGHEQFF.

This chain joins TRBV2 and TRBJ1-1; D is ambiguous. The CDR3 sequence is 13 residues long. CDR1 SNHLY and CDR2 FYNNEI come from the germline V gene. The V gene lost 9 bases and the J gene lost 5 bases, with 16 bases spanning the gap. CDR3 in amino acids: CARSTGFLTEAFF. DNA of the CDR3: TGTGCCAGGTCGACGGGGTTCCTAACTGAAGCTTTCTTT. The full variable domain, completed using reference TRBV2 and TRBJ1-1, is EPEVTQTPSHQVTQMGQEVILRCVPISNHLYFYWYRQILGQKVEFLVSFYNNEISEKSEIFDDQFSVERPDGSNFTLKIRSTKLEDSAMYFCARSTGFLTEAFFGQGTRLTVV.

The gene calls are TRBV4-3 and TRBJ1-4, with D unresolved. Germline V gene sequence: CDR1 LGHNA, CDR2 YSLEER. Trimming removed 0 bases from V and 7 bases from J, with 12 bases in between. CDR3 length equals 15 residues. CDR3 coding DNA: TGCGCCAGCAGCCAAGAGGCCGACAAAGGTGAAAAACTGTTTTTT. Protein product: CASSQEADKGEKLFF.

V gene TRBV2 combines with J gene TRBJ2-3; D is perhaps TRBD2 (5 bases). Trimming cost V 8 bases and J 6 bases, with 15 bases left between them. Germline loops: CDR1 SNHLY, CDR2 FYNNEI. The CDR3 spans 13 residues. This chain's CDR3 is CASLSGLGDTQYF. CDR3 bases: TGTGCCAGCCTGTCAGGACTGGGTGATACGCAGTATTTT.

The V and J genes are TRBV5-1 and TRBJ2-5; 7 bases align to TRBD1. This CDR3 has 14 amino acids. Germline V gene data show CDR1 as SGHRS and CDR2 as YFSETQ. V trimming: 4 bases; J trimming: 2 bases; junction bases outside the gene matches: 5. The CDR3 DNA reads TGCGCCAGCAGCCGGGACAGCCAGCAAGAGACCCAGTACTTC. Amino acid sequence: CASSRDSQQETQYF.

The chain recombines TRBV6-6 with TRBJ1-2; 7 bases are a match to TRBD1. The CDR3 totals 13 residues. Germline V gives CDR1 MNHNY, CDR2 SVGAGI (reference sequence). With V trimmed by 6 bases and J by 4 bases, 5 bases remained unmatched. CDR3 region: CASSQGQVYGYTF. The CDR3, as DNA: TGTGCCAGCAGCCAAGGACAGGTCTATGGCTACACCTTC.

The chain employs TRBV9 and TRBJ2-3; D gene ambiguous. CDR1 and CDR2 from the germline V gene are SGDLS and YYNGEE. V was trimmed by 0 bases and J by 4 bases, leaving 6 bases between them. The CDR3 totals 13 residues. In nucleotides, the CDR3 is TGTGCCAGCAGCGTAGGTCAGGCAGATACGCAGTATTTT. Translation: CASSVGQADTQYF.

The chain combines TRBV7-8 with TRBJ2-3; tentatively, D is TRBD2 (6 bases). CDR1 and CDR2 (germline): SGHVS, FQNEAQ. The CDR3 is 15 amino acids. The V gene lost 5 bases and the J gene lost 1 base, with 13 bases spanning the gap. The CDR3 reads CASSPSRRGTDTQYF. CDR3 nucleotide sequence: TGTGCCAGCAGCCCTAGCCGGAGGGGCACAGATACGCAGTATTTT.

The chain has TRBV5-1 and TRBJ2-5; D perhaps matches TRBD2 (5 bases). The V gene lost 2 bases and the J gene lost 5 bases, with 7 bases spanning the gap. The germline CDR1 and CDR2 sequences are SGHRS and YFSETQ. CDR3 length: 12 amino acids. Here the CDR3 reads CASSFTGETQYF. The CDR3, as DNA: TGCGCCAGCAGCTTTACGGGGGAGACCCAGTACTTC.

This chain joins TRBV5-4 and TRBJ2-7, with a possible D match to TRBD1 (6 bases). Looked up from germline, CDR1 is SGHNT and CDR2 is YYREEE (reference sequence). V gave up 1 base and J gave up 5 bases, with 13 bases separating them. The CDR3 sequence is 14 residues long. The CDR3 spells CASSLKGVGNEQYF. The CDR3 coding sequence is TGTGCCAGCAGCTTGAAGGGGGTTGGAAACGAGCAGTACTTC.

The rearrangement joins TRBV2 to TRBJ2-3; TRBD2 aligns across 9 bases. The V gene's germline CDR1 is SNHLY and CDR2 FYNNEI. J was trimmed by 1 base and V by 6 bases; bases with no gene match: 8. The CDR3 extends over 16 amino acids. The CDR3 sequence: CASSRLAGGGTDTQYF. CDR3 DNA: TGTGCCAGCAGCCGGTTGGCGGGAGGGGGCACAGATACGCAGTATTTT. Variable domain in full (rest from reference TRBV2 and TRBJ2-3): EPEVTQTPSHQVTQMGQEVILRCVPISNHLYFYWYRQILGQKVEFLVSFYNNEISEKSEIFDDQFSVERPDGSNFTLKIRSTKLEDSAMYFCASSRLAGGGTDTQYFGPGTRLTVL.

V and J are TRBV7-3 and TRBJ1-1, with 8 bases lining up with TRBD1. CDR3 size: 14 residues. The J segment lost 4 bases and the V segment lost 2 bases, leaving 3 bases of the junction unmatched. Germline V lookup: CDR1 SGHTA, CDR2 FQGTGA. Here the CDR3 DNA reads TGTGCCAGCAGCTTACAGGGGGCGGGCACTGAAGCTTTCTTT. This codes for CASSLQGAGTEAFF.

J is TRBJ2-3 and V is TRBV30; D may be TRBD1 (5 bases). Germline CDR1 is GTSNPN and CDR2 is SVGIG (reference sequence). This CDR3 has 15 amino acids. Trimming took off 2 bases at V and 2 bases at J, with 14 bases between the two ends. The CDR3 reads CAWSYLETVTDTQYF. The CDR3 region has the DNA TGTGCCTGGAGTTACTTAGAGACAGTCACAGATACGCAGTATTTT. Using reference TRBV30 and TRBJ2-3 for the parts outside the CDR3, the full variable domain is SQTIHQWPATLVQPVGSPLSLECTVEGTSNPNLYWYRQAAGRGLQLLFYSVGIGQISSEVPQNLSASRPQDRQFILSSKKLLLSDSGFYLCAWSYLETVTDTQYFGPGTRLTVL.

V gene TRBV5-6 combines with J gene TRBJ2-3; 12 bases fit TRBD2. Germline V lookup: CDR1 SGHDT, CDR2 YYEEEE. The V segment lost 2 bases and the J segment 6 bases; nucleotides outside the gene matches: 4. CDR3 length: 15 amino acids. CDR3 DNA sequence: TGTGCCAGCAGCTTAAGACTAGCGGGAGCTGATACGCAGTATTTT. This gives the protein CASSLRLAGADTQYF.

This chain joins TRBV2 and TRBJ2-1; 8 nucleotides line up with TRBD1. V gave up 6 bases and J gave up 5 bases; unmatched junction bases: 3. Per the germline V gene, CDR1 is SNHLY and CDR2 is FYNNEI. This CDR3 contains 13 residues. CDR3 DNA: TGTGCCAGCAGACCGGGACAGGACAATGAGCAGTTCTTC. Translated, it gives CASRPGQDNEQFF.

The chain uses TRBV28 and TRBJ1-5; D call uncertain. V was trimmed by 6 bases and J by 0 bases, leaving 12 bases between them. The CDR3 has 15 residues. Germline CDR1 reads MDHEN; CDR2 reads SYDVKM. CDR3 sequence: CASSSTPGSNQPQHF. CDR3 coding DNA: TGTGCCAGCAGCTCTACACCGGGTAGCAATCAGCCCCAGCATTTT.

The chain recombines TRBV9 with TRBJ2-5; possible D gene TRBD2, 6 bases. Germline V CDR1 and CDR2: SGDLS, YYNGEE. The ends were cut back, 0 bases at V and 0 bases at J, with 12 bases in the middle. The CDR3 totals 16 residues. The CDR3, as DNA: TGTGCCAGCAGCGTAGCACTTTCTAGCGACCAAGAGACCCAGTACTTC. As protein: CASSVALSSDQETQYF.

The chain recombines TRBV19 with TRBJ2-1, with D perhaps matching TRBD2 (5 bases). The CDR3 loop spans 13 amino acids. V was clipped by 3 bases and J by 9 bases, with 12 bases between them. Per germline, CDR1 LNHDA and CDR2 SQIVND (reference sequence). CDR3 nucleotide sequence: TGTGCCAGTAGTATGGGTAGTCGGGGTGAGCAGTTCTTC. Protein product: CASSMGSRGEQFF.

The V call is TRBV5-1, the J call TRBJ2-7, with 9 bases lining up with TRBD1. The V gene end was trimmed by 0 bases and the J gene end by 5 bases; junction bases not matched to a gene: 6. Germline assignment: CDR1 SGHRS and CDR2 YFSETQ. CDR3 size: 15 residues. DNA for the CDR3: TGCGCCAGCAGCTTGGCCAGGGACAGGGTTAACGAGCAGTACTTC. It encodes CASSLARDRVNEQYF. The full variable domain, with the rest looked up from reference TRBV5-1 and TRBJ2-7, is KAGVTQTPRYLIKTRGQQVTLSCSPISGHRSVSWYQQTPGQGLQFLFEYFSETQRNKGNFPGRFSGRQFSNSRSEMNVSTLELGDSALYLCASSLARDRVNEQYFGPGTRLTVT.

J is TRBJ2-7 and V is TRBV11-1; TRBD1 agrees at 10 bases. V lost 5 bases and J lost 7; bases outside the gene matches: 11. Germline V gene lookup returns CDR1 SGHAT and CDR2 FQDESV (reference sequence). The CDR3 consists of 15 residues. The CDR3 nucleotides read TGTGCCAGCAGCCTCACCGGGACAGGGGAAATGGAGCAGTACTTC. Its protein product is CASSLTGTGEMEQYF. Based on the CDR3 plus reference TRBV11-1 and TRBJ2-7, the full variable domain is EAEVAQSPRYKITEKSQAVAFWCDPISGHATLYWYRQILGQGPELLVQFQDESVVDDSQLPKDRFSAERLKGVDSTLKIQPAELGDSAMYLCASSLTGTGEMEQYFGPGTRLTVT.